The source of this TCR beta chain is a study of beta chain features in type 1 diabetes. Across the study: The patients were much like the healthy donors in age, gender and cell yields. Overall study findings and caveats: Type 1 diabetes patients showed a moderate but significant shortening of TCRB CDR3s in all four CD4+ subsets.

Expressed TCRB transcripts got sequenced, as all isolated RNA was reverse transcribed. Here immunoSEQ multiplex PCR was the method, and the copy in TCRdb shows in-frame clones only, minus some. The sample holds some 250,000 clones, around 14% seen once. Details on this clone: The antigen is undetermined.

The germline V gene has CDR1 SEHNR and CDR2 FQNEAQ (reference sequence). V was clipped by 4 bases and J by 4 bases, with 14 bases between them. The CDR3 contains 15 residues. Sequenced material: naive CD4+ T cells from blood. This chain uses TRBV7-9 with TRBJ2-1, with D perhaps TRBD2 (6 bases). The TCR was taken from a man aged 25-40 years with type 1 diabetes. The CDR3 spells CASSSGSRQYNEQFF. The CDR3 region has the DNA TGTGCCAGCAGCTCCGGGAGCCGACAGTACAATGAGCAGTTCTTC. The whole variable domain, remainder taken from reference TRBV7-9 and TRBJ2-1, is DTGVSQNPRHKITKRGQNVTFRCDPISEHNRLYWYRQTLGQGPEFLTYFQNEAQLEKSRLLSDRFSAERPKGSFSTLEIQRTEQGDSAMYLCASSSGSRQYNEQFFGPGTRLTVL.